The rows below give T cell receptor beta chains drawn from one sample of a study of blood T cell repertoires in COVID-19. Generated by immunoSEQ multiplex PCR, the TCRdb table keeps only in-frame clones and is missing some. This table has about 220,000 clones, 80% to 85% appearing once. Specimen: peripheral blood. Receptors were obtained from a man younger than 45 with active or convalescent COVID-19. Each CDR3 is given with its conserved first and last residue. Fields, in order: CDR3 length, V gene, clone size, D gene, J gene, CDR3 protein, CDR3 DNA. The D gene is left open where the match is weak. A clone size is listed for some rows: how often the clone was seen (once, few, many), or a class if it is expanded.

length: 14; V: TRBV5-5; size: .; D: .; J: TRBJ2-3; CDR3: CASSFGRGGDTQYF; DNA: TGTGCCAGCAGCTTCGGCAGGGGTGGAGATACGCAGTATTTT
length: 12; V: TRBV7-9; size: once; D: .; J: TRBJ2-7; CDR3: CASSSTGDEQYF; DNA: TGTGCCAGCAGCTCAACAGGAGACGAGCAGTACTTC
length: 13; V: TRBV4-3; size: .; D: .; J: TRBJ2-1; CDR3: CASSQGPQAEQFF; DNA: TGCGCCAGCAGTCAAGGACCTCAGGCTGAGCAGTTCTTC
length: 15; V: TRBV7-2; size: .; D: .; J: TRBJ1-5; CDR3: CASSPDGSGGRTQHF; DNA: TGTGCCAGCAGCCCCGATGGCTCCGGAGGCAGAACCCAGCATTTT
length: 13; V: TRBV30; size: .; D: .; J: TRBJ2-1; CDR3: CAWSIPLRDEQFF; DNA: TGTGCCTGGAGTATACCCTTGCGGGACGAGCAGTTCTTC
length: 15; V: TRBV25-1; size: .; D: TRBD2; J: TRBJ2-7; CDR3: CASSGSGGLSYEQYF; DNA: TGTGCCAGCAGTGGGTCGGGGGGTCTCTCCTACGAGCAGTACTTC
length: 12; V: TRBV5-6; size: .; D: .; J: TRBJ1-1; CDR3: CASSLRGTEAFF; DNA: TGTGCCAGCAGCTTACGGGGTACTGAAGCTTTCTTT
length: 15; V: TRBV24-1; size: .; D: .; J: TRBJ1-3; CDR3: CATSDPRVSGNTIYF; DNA: TGTGCCACCAGTGACCCCCGCGTATCGGGAAACACCATATATTTT
length: 12; V: TRBV7-2; size: once; D: .; J: TRBJ2-7; CDR3: CASGSGVAEQYF; DNA: TGTGCCAGCGGCTCCGGGGTTGCCGAGCAGTACTTC
length: 15; V: TRBV5-1; size: .; D: TRBD1; J: TRBJ1-3; CDR3: CASSFQGQEGNTIYF; DNA: TGCGCCAGCAGCTTTCAGGGACAGGAAGGAAACACCATATATTTT
length: 11; V: TRBV30; size: .; D: .; J: TRBJ2-7; CDR3: CAWSVRYEQYF; DNA: TGTGCCTGGAGTGTGCGGTACGAGCAGTACTTC